The entry that follows covers one T cell receptor beta chain sequence. Using immunoSEQ multiplex PCR, the repertoire was profiled, and TCRdb retains in-frame clones only, with some absent. The sample lists around 140,000 clones, over 85% occurring once. The entry originates in a study of control samples from healthy donors and cancer patients. CDR3 size: 14 residues. J lost 3 bases, V lost 8 bases, and 5 bases had no gene match. Germline V lookup: CDR1 LGHDT, CDR2 YNNKEL (reference sequence). The chain joins TRBV3-1 (or the pseudogene TRBV3-2) to TRBJ2-2, with 8 bases matching TRBD1. The receptor comes from a man aged 18 to 29 in good health. Material: blood. This chain's CDR3 is CASRDRGYTGELFF. In DNA, the CDR3 is TGTGCCAGCCGCGACAGGGGATACACCGGGGAGCTGTTTTTT.